These 9 T cell receptor beta chains share one sample of origin, sequenced in a study of blood T cell repertoires in COVID-19. Repertoires were generated with immunoSEQ multiplex PCR, while TCRdb's copy carries only in-frame clones and drops some. The table has some 390,000 clones, around 86% seen once; the top ten hold about 2.9%. The sequenced sample was peripheral blood. The receptors were gathered from a human donor in a cohort sampled during active COVID-19.

The chain combines TRBV28 with TRBJ1-5, with D unresolved. The CDR3 spans 14 residues. The germline gives CDR1 MDHEN, CDR2 SYDVKM. Trimming removed 3 bases from V and 7 bases from J, with 13 bases in between. The CDR3 DNA reads TGTGCCAGCAGTTTCGAATGGGTGGGCCAGCCCCAGCATTTT. It codes for CASSFEWVGQPQHF.

J is TRBJ1-2 and V is TRBV6-5, with D maybe TRBD1 (6 bases). Trimming took 6 bases from V and 7 from J, leaving 12 bases between them. This CDR3 is built from 12 residues. Germline V gives CDR1 MNHEY, CDR2 SVGAGI. The CDR3 DNA is TGTGCCAGCAGCGCGAACAGGGTTGGCTACACCTTC. This encodes CASSANRVGYTF.

The chain joins TRBV15 to TRBJ1-2; TRBD1 matches 7 bases. The junction had 0 bases not matched to a gene; V was cut back by 2 bases and J by 3 bases. The CDR3 has 13 amino acids. Germline assignment: CDR1 LNHNV and CDR2 YYDKDF (reference sequence). DNA for the CDR3: TGTGCCACCAGCAGACAGGGGGACTATGGCTACACCTTC. This encodes CATSRQGDYGYTF. The full variable domain, its missing parts supplied by reference TRBV15 and TRBJ1-2, is DAMVIQNPRYQVTQFGKPVTLSCSQTLNHNVMYWYQQKSSQAPKLLFHYYDKDFNNEADTPDNFQSRRPNTSFCFLDIRSPGLGDTAMYLCATSRQGDYGYTFGSGTRLTVV.

This clone was observed a single time. The chain is built from TRBV19 and TRBJ1-5; no definite D call. With 3 bases removed from V and 4 bases from J, the gap between germline ends came to 10 bases. CDR1 is LNHDA, CDR2 SQIVND, per germline (reference sequence). The length of the CDR3 is 14 residues. The CDR3 is CASSIVAGNQPQHF. CDR3 in DNA: TGTGCCAGTAGTATCGTAGCGGGAAATCAGCCCCAGCATTTT. Based on the CDR3 plus reference TRBV19 and TRBJ1-5, the full variable domain is DGGITQSPKYLFRKEGQNVTLSCEQNLNHDAMYWYRQDPGQGLRLIYYSQIVNDFQKGDIAEGYSVSREKKESFPLTVTSAQKNPTAFYLCASSIVAGNQPQHFGDGTRLSIL.

The chain links TRBV6-5 to TRBJ2-7, with 8 bases aligning to TRBD1. The CDR3 loop spans 15 amino acids. With V trimmed by 6 bases and J by 5 bases, 12 bases remained unmatched. Germline CDR1 and CDR2: MNHEY and SVGAGI. The CDR3 is CASRPLDRESNEQYF. As DNA, the CDR3 is TGTGCCAGCAGACCCCTGGACAGGGAGAGTAACGAGCAGTACTTC.

V and J are TRBV5-1 and TRBJ2-5; 9 bases fit TRBD2. After removal of 8 bases from V and 5 bases from J, the junction contained 10 bases not matched to a gene. Germline CDR1 and CDR2: SGHRS and YFSETQ. The CDR3 extends over 14 amino acids. The CDR3 is CASKTSGDVETQYF. DNA for the CDR3: TGCGCCAGTAAGACTAGCGGCGATGTCGAGACCCAGTACTTC. Filled out from reference TRBV5-1 and TRBJ2-5, the complete variable domain reads KAGVTQTPRYLIKTRGQQVTLSCSPISGHRSVSWYQQTPGQGLQFLFEYFSETQRNKGNFPGRFSGRQFSNSRSEMNVSTLELGDSALYLCASKTSGDVETQYFGPGTRLLVL.

V and J are TRBV19 and TRBJ2-1, with TRBD1 matching 8 bases. Germline CDR1 and CDR2: LNHDA and SQIVND (reference sequence). CDR3 size: 14 residues. Trimming took 4 bases from V and 2 from J; bases not matched to a gene: 1. DNA for the CDR3: TGTGCCAGTAGTAAACAGGGGGCCTACAATGAGCAGTTCTTC. It yields the protein CASSKQGAYNEQFF.

The chain carries TRBV5-5 and TRBJ1-4; tentatively, D is TRBD1 (6 bases). The CDR3 sequence is 15 residues long. Germline CDR1 is SGHKS and CDR2 is YYEKEE (reference sequence). Trimming removed 2 bases at V and 0 bases at J, with 8 bases between. CDR3 residues: CASSLGQTTNEKLFF. Written as DNA, the CDR3 is TGTGCCAGCAGCTTAGGACAGACAACTAATGAAAAACTGTTTTTT.

This sequence joins TRBV6-5 and TRBJ2-7; 9 nucleotides line up with TRBD1. J gave up 7 bases and V 6 bases, and 7 bases lay outside the gene matches. The CDR3 runs 13 residues. Per germline, CDR1 MNHEY and CDR2 SVGAGI. CDR3 in DNA: TGTGCCAGCAGACCACAGGGGGCGGAGGAGCAGTACTTC. Amino acid sequence: CASRPQGAEEQYF.